This TCR beta chain was documented in a study of early T cells in non-severe SARS-CoV-2 infection. In its sample, this clonotype was seen many times. The CDR3 has 16 residues. The V and J ends lost 6 bases and 6 bases, in that order; junction bases with no gene match: 12. TCRdb independently ran MiXCR on the 5' RACE reads; one entry per CDR3 protein. Among approximately 26,000 distinct CDR3 sequences listed, less than 6.5% were seen once. Sequenced: whole blood. V and J are TRBV12-3 or TRBV12-4 and TRBJ2-1; the match to TRBD2 covers 9 bases. This TCR was recovered from an adult who was a healthcare worker with PCR-confirmed SARS-CoV-2 infection or an uninfected control (not recorded which). CDR3 in DNA: TGTGCCAGCAGACAGAAAGGACTAGCGTATCCCAATGAGCAGTTCTTC. Encoded protein: CASRQKGLAYPNEQFF.